Listed here are 22 T cell receptor beta chains from one sample, sequenced in a study of T cell responses to AZD1222 COVID-19 vaccine. Measured with immunoSEQ multiplex PCR; TCRdb has only the in-frame clones, and not every one. This sample has around 77,000 clones, with around 87% found just once. Sequencing used peripheral blood, obtained on day 0 of AZD1222 vaccination. The source is an adult in good health.

This chain uses TRBV6-2 or TRBV6-3 with TRBJ2-2; 7 bases match TRBD1. The CDR3 has 19 residues. Germline trimming cut 0 bases from V and 5 bases from J; bases unmatched to any gene: 15. The germline V gene has CDR1 MNHEY and CDR2 SVGEGT. The CDR3 reads CASSYSLNPGDSRTGELFF. CDR3 DNA: TGTGCCAGCAGTTACTCGCTAAACCCAGGGGACAGTCGTACCGGGGAGCTGTTTTTT.

This chain joins TRBV10-3 and TRBJ2-7; 8 bases align to TRBD2. Germline V gene data show CDR1 as ENHRY and CDR2 as SYGVKD. Trimming at V came to 11 bases and at J to 0 bases, leaving 15 bases not matched to a gene. The CDR3 runs to 16 residues. CDR3 residues: CAAGVAAGGASYEQYF. In DNA form, the CDR3 reads TGTGCCGCCGGTGTTGCGGCCGGGGGGGCCTCCTACGAGCAGTACTTC.

This clone turned up a few times. The V and J genes are TRBV10-3 and TRBJ1-1; D gene ambiguous. Germline lookup yields CDR1 ENHRY and CDR2 SYGVKD. This CDR3 spans 13 amino acids. Trimming pared 3 bases from V and 1 base from J, leaving 6 bases between. The CDR3 loop reads CAISETRNTEAFF. For the CDR3, the DNA is TGTGCCATCAGTGAAACAAGGAACACTGAAGCTTTCTTT.

J is TRBJ1-6 and V is TRBV2; possibly TRBD1 for D (5 bases). Germline CDR1 SNHLY, CDR2 FYNNEI. The V gene lost 7 bases and the J gene lost 7 bases, with 20 bases spanning the gap. The CDR3 spans 16 residues. CDR3 sequence: CASIIRGGSLNSPLHF. CDR3 nucleotide sequence: TGTGCCAGCATCATCCGGGGGGGAAGTCTGAATTCACCCCTCCACTTT.

The chain uses TRBV30 and TRBJ1-5, with a possible D match to TRBD1 (5 bases). The germline gives CDR1 GTSNPN, CDR2 SVGIG (reference sequence). The CDR3 is 13 amino acids. The V and J ends lost 0 bases and 7 bases respectively, with 10 bases between them. CDR3: CAWSVQAGQPQHF. Here the CDR3 DNA reads TGTGCCTGGAGTGTACAGGCAGGCCAGCCCCAGCATTTT.

This sequence joins TRBV28 and TRBJ1-3; TRBD1 is a possible D gene (5 bases). CDR1 is MDHEN, CDR2 SYDVKM, per germline. This CDR3 comprises 17 residues. Trimming took 5 bases from V and 3 from J, leaving 20 bases between them. The chain's CDR3 is CASSQPSPGTLGNTIYF. The CDR3 DNA sequence: TGTGCCAGCAGTCAACCCTCGCCTGGGACCCTTGGAAACACCATATATTTT. Based on the CDR3 plus reference TRBV28 and TRBJ1-3, the full variable domain is DVKVTQSSRYLVKRTGEKVFLECVQDMDHENMFWYRQDPGLGLRLIYFSYDVKMKEKGDIPEGYSVSREKKERFSLILESASTNQTSMYLCASSQPSPGTLGNTIYFGEGSWLTVV.

This clone was counted a single time. The chain employs TRBV5-5 and TRBJ1-5, with D hard to call. The CDR3 extends over 14 amino acids. Germline-derived CDR1 and CDR2 are SGHKS and YYEKEE (reference sequence). V was cut by 4 bases and J by 7 bases, with 15 bases left in between. The CDR3, as DNA: TGTGCCAGCAGCGCTGGTCGGGGTTTCCAGCCCCAGCATTTT. It specifies CASSAGRGFQPQHF.

The V call is TRBV2, the J call TRBJ2-3; 11 nucleotides line up with TRBD2. The CDR3 covers 18 residues. CDR1 is SNHLY, CDR2 FYNNEI, per germline. V dropped 2 bases and J dropped 2; count of bases not matched to a gene: 9. The CDR3 region has the DNA TGTGCCAGCAGTGAAAATCCTAGCGGGGGGCGAATCACAGATACGCAGTATTTT. This encodes CASSENPSGGRITDTQYF.

This clone was picked up a small number of times. V usage is TRBV27 and J usage is TRBJ1-1; D unclear. V was trimmed by 6 bases and J by 11 bases, leaving 19 bases between them. This CDR3 spans 13 amino acids. Germline assignment: CDR1 MNHEY and CDR2 SMNVEV (reference sequence). DNA of the CDR3: TGTGCCAGCAGCTACGAGGCCGGACTTGGGGCTTTCTTT. Its translation: CASSYEAGLGAFF.

The chain carries TRBV28 and TRBJ1-3; D possibly corresponds to TRBD1 (5 bases). Trimming took 5 bases from V and 2 from J, leaving 13 bases between them. Germline-derived CDR1 and CDR2 are MDHEN and SYDVKM. The CDR3 sequence is 15 residues long. CDR3 sequence (DNA): TGTGCCAGCAGTCACCGGTGGGGCCCTGGAAACACCATATATTTT. Its protein product is CASSHRWGPGNTIYF.

This clone was counted between two and nine times. The chain uses TRBV16 and TRBJ1-1; D ambiguous. The CDR3 contains 15 residues. V lost 1 base and J 1 base, leaving 10 bases between the germline ends. The germline CDR1 and CDR2 sequences are KGHSY and FQNENV. The CDR3 DNA is TGTGCCAGCAGCCAATTGTCGGCAGGGAACACTGAAGCTTTCTTT. This translates into CASSQLSAGNTEAFF.

This clone appeared a single time. V gene TRBV19 combines with J gene TRBJ2-4; D is unclear. The length of the CDR3 is 12 residues. Germline CDR1 is LNHDA and CDR2 is SQIVND (reference sequence). V was pared by 0 bases and J by 8 bases, with 5 bases between. The DNA for the CDR3 is TGTGCCAGTAGTATAGATAAACACATTCAGTACTTC. Its protein is CASSIDKHIQYF. The full variable domain, its missing parts supplied by reference TRBV19 and TRBJ2-4, is DGGITQSPKYLFRKEGQNVTLSCEQNLNHDAMYWYRQDPGQGLRLIYYSQIVNDFQKGDIAEGYSVSREKKESFPLTVTSAQKNPTAFYLCASSIDKHIQYFGAGTRLSVL.

The J gene is TRBJ2-3, the V gene TRBV7-2, with unresolved D. V lost 5 bases to trimming and J lost 5 bases, with 11 bases between them. Germline loops: CDR1 SGHTA, CDR2 FQGNSA. The CDR3 loop spans 13 amino acids. CDR3 bases: TGTGCCAGCAGCCCCACACCCGGAGATACGCAGTATTTT. Encoded protein: CASSPTPGDTQYF.

The chain carries TRBV9 and TRBJ2-5; the match to TRBD2 covers 13 bases. CDR3 length equals 15 residues. V lost 3 bases and J lost 5; bases outside the gene matches: 4. CDR1 is SGDLS, CDR2 YYNGEE, per germline. CDR3 nucleotides: TGTGCCAGCAGCGGGGGACTAGCGGGGTGGGAGACCCAGTACTTC. Its translation is CASSGGLAGWETQYF.

The chain has TRBV4-2 and TRBJ1-1; possible D gene TRBD1, 6 bases. Germline V gives CDR1 LGHNA, CDR2 YNFKEQ. The germline V and J ends were trimmed by 5 bases and 5 bases, with 15 bases remaining between them. CDR3 size: 14 residues. The CDR3 spells CASSSIGGQTEAFF. Written as DNA, the CDR3 is TGTGCCAGCAGCTCTATTGGGGGGCAGACTGAAGCTTTCTTT.

This sequence joins TRBV5-1 and TRBJ2-3, with D possibly being TRBD2 (6 bases). Germline loops: CDR1 SGHRS, CDR2 YFSETQ. The CDR3 has 15 amino acids. V was pared by 0 bases and J by 2 bases, with 10 bases between. CDR3 DNA sequence: TGCGCCAGCAGCTTGGCAGCGGGTGACACAGATACGCAGTATTTT. Translating it yields CASSLAAGDTDTQYF.

V is TRBV7-2 and J is TRBJ2-7; the D gene could be TRBD1 or TRBD2 (6 bases each). Germline CDR1 is SGHTA and CDR2 is FQGNSA. The CDR3 has 15 residues. The ends were cut back, 1 base at V and 6 bases at J, with 16 bases in the middle. The CDR3 loop reads CASSLEVGGGGEQYF. The CDR3 nucleotides read TGTGCCAGCAGCTTAGAGGTCGGGGGCGGAGGCGAGCAGTACTTC.

V and J are TRBV9 and TRBJ2-1; 8 bases map to TRBD1. This CDR3 contains 16 residues. Germline V gene data show CDR1 as SGDLS and CDR2 as YYNGEE. The V segment lost 0 bases and the J segment 4 bases; nucleotides outside the gene matches: 6. CDR3 sequence reads: CASSVDVGQAYNEQFF. CDR3 sequence (DNA): TGTGCCAGCAGCGTAGATGTGGGACAGGCTTACAATGAGCAGTTCTTC.

The chain joins TRBV6-1 to TRBJ2-1, with 9 positions matching TRBD2. In germline, CDR1 is MNHNS, CDR2 SASEGT. The CDR3 is made up of 15 amino acids. V gave up 2 bases and J gave up 4 bases; unmatched junction bases: 3. This CDR3 is CASSESSGGYNEQFF. CDR3 bases: TGTGCCAGCAGTGAATCCAGCGGGGGGTACAATGAGCAGTTCTTC.

The V gene is TRBV10-3, the J gene TRBJ2-1; possibly TRBD1 for D (6 bases). This CDR3 region has 14 residues. V was pared by 9 bases and J by 7 bases, with 19 bases between. CDR1 ENHRY and CDR2 SYGVKD come from the germline V gene. The CDR3 bases are TGTGCCATGATGACGGACAGCCCGAGGAATGAGCAGTTCTTC. Translation gives CAMMTDSPRNEQFF.

This clone was recorded once. This chain connects TRBV18 to TRBJ2-5; 8 nucleotides align to TRBD2. The CDR3 length is 15 residues. Trimming at V came to 0 bases and at J to 0 bases, leaving 0 bases not matched to a gene. Looked up from germline, CDR1 is KGHSH and CDR2 is LQKENI. The CDR3 spells CASSPPRGDQETQYF. DNA for the CDR3: TGTGCCAGCTCACCACCGCGGGGGGACCAAGAGACCCAGTACTTC. Complete variable domain (other parts from reference TRBV18 and TRBJ2-5): NAGVMQNPRHLVRRRGQEARLRCSPMKGHSHVYWYRQLPEEGLKFMVYLQKENIIDESGMPKERFSAEFPKEGPSILRIQQVVRGDSAAYFCASSPPRGDQETQYFGPGTRLLVL.

The chain is built from TRBV7-2 and TRBJ2-3; D call uncertain. The CDR3 has 12 residues. CDR1 and CDR2 (germline): SGHTA, FQGNSA. Trimming shortened V by 5 bases and J by 2 bases, and 5 bases separated the two germline ends. The CDR3 nucleotides are TGTGCCAGCAGCCCCCCCACAGATACGCAGTATTTT. It specifies CASSPPTDTQYF. Supplemented by reference TRBV7-2 and TRBJ2-3, the full variable domain reads GAGVSQSPSNKVTEKGKDVELRCDPISGHTALYWYRQSLGQGLEFLIYFQGNSAPDKSGLPSDRFSAERTGGSVSTLTIQRTQQEDSAVYLCASSPPTDTQYFGPGTRLTVL.